Listed here are 18 T cell receptor beta chains from one sample, sequenced in a study of identifying expanded T cells in peripheral blood. This table comes from immunoSEQ multiplex PCR, and its TCRdb copy is limited to in-frame clones, with some not included. Here the sample spans 70,000 or so clones, approximately 87% being singletons. The sequencing input was blood. The receptors were gathered from a person aged 18 to 75 in good health.

The genes are TRBV7-2 and TRBJ2-1; 8 bases align to TRBD1. CDR3 length: 17 amino acids. J gave up 3 bases and V 5 bases, and 12 bases lay outside the gene matches. Germline V lookup: CDR1 SGHTA, CDR2 FQGNSA. The CDR3 region is CASSPQLGGQVYNEQFF. Written as DNA, the CDR3 is TGTGCCAGCAGCCCACAATTAGGGGGACAGGTCTACAATGAGCAGTTCTTC.

J is TRBJ2-7 and V is TRBV7-2; the D gene could be TRBD1 or TRBD2 (5 bases each). Germline assignment: CDR1 SGHTA and CDR2 FQGNSA. The V and J ends lost 4 bases and 4 bases respectively, with 20 bases between them. The CDR3 length is 16 residues. In DNA form, the CDR3 reads TGTGCCAGCAGCTCCCAGACAGCAGGACTTCTATACGAGCAGTACTTC. Protein: CASSSQTAGLLYEQYF.

In this sample, this clone turned up once. The chain couples TRBV19 to TRBJ2-7; D possibly corresponds to TRBD2 (6 bases). Looked up from germline, CDR1 is LNHDA and CDR2 is SQIVND (reference sequence). This CDR3 has 13 amino acids. V lost 10 bases and J lost 3, with 16 bases in between. In nucleotides, the CDR3 is TGTGCCACCGGGGGTGGTACTTACTACGAGCAGTACTTC. Translating it yields CATGGGTYYEQYF.

V usage is TRBV28 and J usage is TRBJ2-7, with 7 bases lining up with TRBD2. This CDR3 has 13 amino acids. With V trimmed by 10 bases and J by 3 bases, 9 bases remained unmatched. Germline V gene data show CDR1 as MDHEN and CDR2 as SYDVKM. CDR3 amino acids: CAIRASGRYEQYF. The CDR3 DNA is TGTGCCATTCGGGCTAGCGGACGCTACGAGCAGTACTTC.

The chain carries TRBV6-5 and TRBJ2-1, with 7 bases matching TRBD1. The CDR3 has 15 residues. CDR1 and CDR2 (germline): MNHEY, SVGAGI. J gave up 2 bases and V 5 bases, and 6 bases lay outside the gene matches. CDR3: CASSTTGATYNEQFF. DNA for the CDR3: TGTGCCAGCAGTACCACAGGGGCAACCTACAATGAGCAGTTCTTC.

In this sample, this clone turned up once. The CDR3 region has the DNA TGCGCCAGCAGTGAGTCTCCAGGGGTAGGCTATGGCTACACCTTC. This sequence encodes CASSESPGVGYGYTF. The chain uses TRBV10-1 and TRBJ1-2; D is possibly TRBD1 (6 bases). The germline V gene has CDR1 WNHNN and CDR2 SYGVQD (reference sequence). Deletions cut 0 bases from V and 4 bases from J, with 12 bases between. The CDR3 is 15 residues long.

The chain has TRBV28 and TRBJ1-1; D might be TRBD1 (5 bases). The CDR3 extends over 14 amino acids. V lost 6 bases, J lost 1 base, and 12 bases lay in between. The germline gives CDR1 MDHEN, CDR2 SYDVKM. The CDR3 DNA is TGTGCCAGCAGCCCCGGGACTTCGAACACTGAAGCTTTCTTT. This codes for CASSPGTSNTEAFF.

This clone was counted once. The rearrangement links TRBV11-3 to TRBJ2-7; 11 nucleotides align to TRBD2. Trimming took 4 bases from V and 2 from J; bases not matched to a gene: 1. Germline-derived CDR1 and CDR2 are SGHNT and YENEEA. The length of the CDR3 is 14 residues. CDR3 bases: TGTGCCAGCAGCTCGGGACTAGCGGCCTACGAGCAGTACTTC. This gives the protein CASSSGLAAYEQYF.

The rearrangement joins TRBV6-5 to TRBJ2-3; D gene ambiguous. Per the germline V gene, CDR1 is MNHEY and CDR2 is SVGAGI. Trimming took off 3 bases at V and 1 base at J, with 8 bases between the two ends. The CDR3 runs 14 residues. The CDR3 loop is CASSYLAGTDTQYF. The CDR3 DNA reads as TGTGCCAGCAGTTATTTGGCAGGCACAGATACGCAGTATTTT.

This chain uses TRBV2 with TRBJ2-1; D is ambiguous. Trimming cost V 10 bases and J 5 bases, with 15 bases left between them. The germline V gene has CDR1 SNHLY and CDR2 FYNNEI. The CDR3 covers 13 residues. The CDR3 loop reads CATGLSRNNEQFF. CDR3 nucleotides: TGTGCCACCGGCCTGAGCCGTAACAATGAGCAGTTCTTC. The full variable domain, completed using reference TRBV2 and TRBJ2-1, is EPEVTQTPSHQVTQMGQEVILRCVPISNHLYFYWYRQILGQKVEFLVSFYNNEISEKSEIFDDQFSVERPDGSNFTLKIRSTKLEDSAMYFCATGLSRNNEQFFGPGTRLTVL.

The chain employs TRBV7-8 and TRBJ2-5; 8 nucleotides line up with TRBD2. The CDR3 spans 14 residues. V was clipped by 2 bases and J by 7 bases; unmatched bases: 6. CDR1 is SGHVS, CDR2 FQNEAQ, per germline. CDR3 protein: CASSLYGGDGTQYF. The CDR3 coding sequence is TGTGCCAGCAGCTTATACGGGGGGGACGGGACCCAGTACTTC.

The rearrangement joins TRBV4-3 to TRBJ1-6; D not resolved. The germline V and J ends were trimmed by 1 base and 8 bases, with 12 bases remaining between them. This CDR3 contains 15 residues. The germline V gene encodes CDR1 LGHNA and CDR2 YSLEER. Here the CDR3 reads CASSQGSTWDSPLHF. CDR3 DNA: TGCGCCAGCAGCCAAGGTTCGACATGGGATTCACCCCTCCACTTT.

The chain carries TRBV27 and TRBJ2-7; a weak D match, TRBD2 (5 bases). The V and J ends lost 3 bases and 3 bases respectively, with 12 bases between them. Germline-derived CDR1 and CDR2 are MNHEY and SMNVEV (reference sequence). The CDR3 runs to 14 residues. In nucleotides, the CDR3 is TGTGCCAGCAGTTTCAAGCGGTTTTACTACGAGCAGTACTTC. It specifies CASSFKRFYYEQYF.

This sequence joins TRBV19 and TRBJ2-2; TRBD2 matches at 13 bases. CDR1 is LNHDA and CDR2 is SQIVND in the germline V gene (reference sequence). V trimming: 6 bases; J trimming: 5 bases; junction bases outside the gene matches: 3. The CDR3 loop spans 15 amino acids. The CDR3 here is CASSGTSGKTGELFF. DNA for the CDR3: TGTGCCAGTAGCGGGACTAGCGGGAAAACCGGGGAGCTGTTTTTT.

This rearrangement joins TRBV6-6 to TRBJ2-2; D perhaps matches TRBD1 (6 bases). V dropped 6 bases and J dropped 1 base, with 12 bases sitting between them. Germline CDR1 MNHNY, CDR2 SVGAGI (reference sequence). The CDR3 spans 15 residues. The CDR3 protein is CASSSPGQNTGELFF. The CDR3 DNA sequence: TGTGCCAGCAGCTCACCGGGACAGAACACCGGGGAGCTGTTTTTT.

This chain uses TRBV7-9 with TRBJ2-1; no firm D call. In germline, CDR1 is SEHNR, CDR2 FQNEAQ (reference sequence). Deletions cut 3 bases from V and 5 bases from J, with 8 bases between. The CDR3 totals 13 residues. CDR3 amino acids: CASSFQSHNEQFF. The CDR3 DNA reads TGTGCCAGCAGCTTTCAGTCGCACAATGAGCAGTTCTTC.

This chain joins TRBV27 and TRBJ2-1; TRBD2 aligns across 10 bases. Unmatched junction bases numbered 3, after V lost 4 bases and J lost 6 bases. Germline V gene lookup returns CDR1 MNHEY and CDR2 SMNVEV (reference sequence). The CDR3 runs to 14 residues. The CDR3 DNA reads TGTGCCAGCAGTTACCAGCGGGGGGGCAATGAGCAGTTCTTC. Its translation is CASSYQRGGNEQFF.

The chain has TRBV2 and TRBJ2-3, with no clear D. This CDR3 has 19 residues. Germline CDR1 is SNHLY and CDR2 is FYNNEI. V was shortened by 2 bases and J by 0 bases, with 21 bases between the two germline ends. The CDR3 coding sequence is TGTGCCAGCAGTGAATGGGGTCCTCTGGCACTTATTAGCACAGATACGCAGTATTTT. This encodes CASSEWGPLALISTDTQYF.